This T cell receptor beta chain stems from a study of T cell responses to AZD1222 COVID-19 vaccine. General study points: Among the donors, most were white British and more were female, and clonal diversity was possibly underestimated. Seropositivity was recorded at baseline in only a handful of AZD1222 recipients.

With 6 bases clipped from V and 10 bases from J, the junction kept 5 bases outside the gene matches. The V gene's germline CDR1 is ENHRY and CDR2 SYGVKD. The CDR3 spans 13 residues. Regarding this clone: The antigen remains unidentified.

TCRdb keeps only in-frame clones here, not all; method: immunoSEQ multiplex PCR. The data show 150,000 to 200,000 clones, around 90% seen once. Sample: peripheral blood, taken on day 0 of AZD1222 vaccination. The gene calls are TRBV10-3 and TRBJ1-6, with TRBD1 matching 8 bases. The receptor was isolated from an adult in good health. The CDR3 DNA is TGTGCCATCAGACCACAGGGGGAATCACCCCTCCACTTT. This codes for CAIRPQGESPLHF.